The clone carrying this TCR beta chain has just a few counts. The antigen is undetermined. The second PCR ran about 6 to 12 cycles with a sample-barcoded 5' primer and J-beta primers. TCRdb ran MiXCR on the 5' RACE reads and lists one entry per CDR3 protein. The sample contains over a million distinct CDR3 sequences, approximately 59% of which appear only once. The data stem from a study of blood T cells in healthy people across ages. General study findings and limits: Among long-lived donors, naive CD4+ cells were more numerous and diversity higher than in aged donors.

The length of the CDR3 is 16 residues. In germline, CDR1 is MGHDK, CDR2 SYGVNS. Trimming took 3 bases from V and 1 from J, leaving 15 bases between them. This receptor was taken from a man younger than 30 in good health. The rearrangement links TRBV25-1 to TRBJ2-5; D assignment may be TRBD1 or TRBD2 (5 bases each). The sequenced sample consisted of blood. The CDR3 sequence: CASSDPLGAFQETQYF. CDR3 coding DNA: TGTGCCAGCAGTGACCCCCTCGGGGCGTTCCAAGAGACCCAGTACTTC.